The clone carrying this T cell receptor beta chain turned up a few times. These data originate in a study of T cells in localized non-small cell lung cancer. Using immunoSEQ multiplex PCR, the repertoire was profiled, and TCRdb retains in-frame clones only, with some absent. The sample includes more than 1,300 clones, roughly 23% seen only once; the top ten take about 19%. The CDR3 is made up of 17 amino acids. Germline V gene lookup returns CDR1 SGHNT and CDR2 YENEEA. Trimming shortened V by 5 bases and J by 0 bases, and 19 bases separated the two germline ends. The TCR originated in an older male donor with stage II squamous cell lung carcinoma. Sequenced here: normal lung tissue next to the tumor, sampled before any cancer treatment. This chain links TRBV11-3 with TRBJ1-1; a weak D match, TRBD1 (5 bases). CDR3 bases: TGTGCCAGCAGCCAGCGTGGGGGTGCGATGGTGAACACTGAAGCTTTCTTT. This sequence encodes CASSQRGGAMVNTEAFF.